This is a list of T cell receptor beta chains from one sample in a study of T cell changes during pregnancy in multiple sclerosis. Clones were read by immunoSEQ multiplex PCR, and TCRdb kept only the in-frame ones, dropping some. The sample consists of just over 60,000 clones, about 92% of them appearing once. The sample in question was peripheral blood, obtained in the second trimester of pregnancy. These receptors came from a female donor in good health, enrolled as a control in a pregnancy study. The CDR3 runs from the conserved cysteine through the conserved F or W. The order of the fields is V gene, clone size, J gene, D gene, CDR3 protein, CDR3 DNA. A D gene is named only where the DNA matches it firmly. The size field is filled for only some rows; it gives once, few, many or a size class.

TRBV7-9	NA	TRBJ2-5	TRBD2	CASSLAGGGALETQYF	TGTGCCAGCAGCTTAGCCGGCGGGGGGGCCCTGGAGACCCAGTACTTC
TRBV19	few	TRBJ1-1	TRBD1	CAMKGQGTEAFF	TGTGCCATGAAGGGACAGGGAACTGAAGCTTTCTTT
TRBV29-1	few	TRBJ1-1	TRBD1	CSATDRVNTEAFF	TGCAGCGCCACGGACAGGGTGAACACTGAAGCTTTCTTT
TRBV25-1	NA	TRBJ2-3	NA	CASSLDSYTQYF	TGTGCCAGCAGTTTGGACTCATATACGCAGTATTTT
TRBV6-1	NA	TRBJ2-7	NA	CASSADRTFFYEQYF	TGTGCCAGCAGTGCCGACAGAACCTTTTTCTACGAGCAGTACTTC
TRBV7-8	NA	TRBJ2-7	TRBD2	CASSYTSWRGLAGTYEQYF	TGTGCCAGCAGCTATACTTCGTGGAGGGGGCTAGCGGGAACATACGAGCAGTACTTC
TRBV30	NA	TRBJ1-5	NA	CAWATGLGNNQPQHF	TGTGCCTGGGCTACAGGGTTAGGGAACAATCAGCCCCAGCATTTT
TRBV19	NA	TRBJ1-5	TRBD1	CASSVQGGSVSANQPQHF	TGTGCCAGTAGTGTCCAGGGGGGTTCGGTAAGCGCTAATCAGCCCCAGCATTTT
TRBV4-1	NA	TRBJ2-2	NA	CASSQVGATGELFF	TGCGCCAGCAGCCAAGTAGGGGCGACCGGGGAGCTGTTTTTT
TRBV19	NA	TRBJ1-1	NA	CASSKTVNTEAFF	TGTGCCAGTAGTAAGACAGTCAACACTGAAGCTTTCTTT
TRBV5-4	NA	TRBJ1-2	TRBD1	CASSQAQGVVEGYTF	TGTGCCAGCAGCCAGGCACAGGGGGTTGTAGAGGGCTACACCTTC
TRBV4-3	NA	TRBJ2-1	TRBD2	CASSLTSGSSYNEQFF	TGCGCCAGCAGCCTAACTAGCGGGAGCTCCTACAATGAGCAGTTCTTC
TRBV4-2	NA	TRBJ2-3	TRBD2	CASRRTQLAGDTDTQYF	TGTGCCAGCAGACGCACCCAACTAGCGGGAGACACAGATACGCAGTATTTT
TRBV10-3	NA	TRBJ1-3	NA	CAISDLGFSGNTIYF	TGTGCCATCAGTGACCTCGGGTTCTCTGGAAACACCATATATTTT
TRBV9	NA	TRBJ1-2	NA	CASSDKPFSGYYGYTF	TGTGCCAGCAGCGACAAACCCTTCTCGGGGTACTATGGCTACACCTTC
TRBV6-1	NA	TRBJ2-3	TRBD2	CASSGHSGGPGDTQYF	TGTGCCAGCAGTGGACATAGCGGGGGGCCGGGTGATACGCAGTATTTT
TRBV6-1	NA	TRBJ2-3	TRBD2	CASSVVGGGKDTQYF	TGTGCCAGCAGTGTGGTTGGCGGGGGTAAAGATACGCAGTATTTT
TRBV12-2	many	TRBJ2-3	NA	CASRVTSIGTDTQYF	TGTGCAAGTCGCGTGACTAGTATAGGCACAGATACGCAGTATTTT
TRBV7-2	NA	TRBJ2-3	NA	CASSWGGLDSDTQYF	TGTGCCAGCAGCTGGGGGGGCTTAGATTCGGATACGCAGTATTTT
TRBV21-1	NA	TRBJ1-1	NA	CASSKVGERTGYTEAFF	TGTGCCAGCAGCAAAGTCGGTGAGAGGACAGGGTACACTGAAGCTTTCTTT
TRBV6-5	NA	TRBJ1-5	NA	CASSYSRGNQPQHF	TGTGCCAGCAGTTACTCCCGGGGAAATCAGCCCCAGCATTTT
TRBV28	NA	TRBJ1-3	NA	CASVRGSGNTIYF	TGTGCCAGCGTCCGGGGCTCTGGAAACACCATATATTTT
TRBV6-4	NA	TRBJ1-1	NA	CASSASGGTEAFF	TGTGCCAGCAGTGCCTCAGGAGGGACTGAAGCTTTCTTT
TRBV28	once	TRBJ1-1	NA	CASRSSRGTFEAFF	TGTGCCAGCAGATCCAGCAGGGGAACCTTCGAAGCTTTCTTT
TRBV7-6	NA	TRBJ2-3	NA	CASSKLQGKYSDTQYF	TGTGCCAGCAGCAAGCTACAGGGAAAGTACTCAGATACGCAGTATTTT
TRBV28	once	TRBJ1-5	NA	CASSFGGNQPQHF	TGTGCCAGCAGTTTCGGGGGGAATCAGCCCCAGCATTTT
TRBV7-9	once	TRBJ1-6	NA	CASSLGTGSTYSPLHF	TGTGCCAGCAGCTTAGGCACAGGTAGCACCTATTCACCCCTCCACTTT
TRBV5-1	NA	TRBJ1-6	NA	CASSLAIGGSSYNSPLHF	TGCGCCAGCAGCTTGGCCATTGGGGGCAGCTCCTATAATTCACCCCTCCACTTT
TRBV19	once	TRBJ2-7	TRBD2	CASSRGGTSTPPYEQYF	TGTGCCAGTAGCAGAGGTGGGACTAGTACACCCCCCTACGAGCAGTACTTC
TRBV6-4	once	TRBJ2-5	TRBD2	CASSQKAGGQETQYF	TGTGCCAGCAGTCAAAAGGCGGGGGGGCAAGAGACCCAGTACTTC
TRBV5-6	NA	TRBJ2-7	TRBD1	CASSFGQGVREQYF	TGTGCCAGCAGCTTCGGACAGGGAGTGAGGGAGCAGTACTTC
TRBV5-8	NA	TRBJ2-1	NA	CASNLQYEQFF	TGTGCCAGCAACTTGCAGTATGAGCAGTTCTTC
TRBV2	NA	TRBJ2-7	NA	CASRVSRQGTYEQYF	TGTGCCAGCAGAGTCAGCCGGCAGGGTACCTACGAGCAGTACTTC
TRBV7-2	once	TRBJ2-1	TRBD2	CASSLAASGRHNEQFF	TGTGCCAGCAGCTTAGCCGCTAGCGGGAGGCACAATGAGCAGTTCTTC
TRBV7-9	NA	TRBJ2-1	TRBD1	CASSPRTGWSYNEQFF	TGTGCCAGCAGCCCCCGGACAGGGTGGTCCTACAATGAGCAGTTCTTC
TRBV14	NA	TRBJ2-1	NA	CASSQEAGKAYNEQFF	TGTGCCAGCAGCCAAGAGGCCGGGAAAGCCTACAATGAGCAGTTCTTC
TRBV7-6	NA	TRBJ2-1	TRBD2	CASSFAGGYNEQFF	TGTGCCAGCAGCTTTGCGGGAGGGTACAATGAGCAGTTCTTC
TRBV7-2	once	TRBJ2-7	TRBD2	CASSLQQLAGAKEQYF	TGTGCCAGCAGCCTTCAGCAACTAGCGGGAGCTAAAGAGCAGTACTTC
TRBV2	NA	TRBJ2-4	NA	CASRALEFPNF	TGTGCCAGCAGGGCTCTAGAATTCCCTAACTTC
TRBV7-2	NA	TRBJ2-3	NA	CASTLGYTQYF	TGTGCCAGCACCCTCGGGTATACGCAGTATTTT
TRBV19	NA	TRBJ2-1	TRBD2	CASSMGLAGLSSYNEQFF	TGTGCCAGTAGTATGGGACTAGCGGGGCTGAGCTCCTACAATGAGCAGTTCTTC
TRBV2	NA	TRBJ2-3	NA	CASSEVSAQYF	TGTGCCAGCAGTGAGGTTTCGGCGCAGTATTTT
TRBV6-1	NA	TRBJ1-2	TRBD1	CASSERGTGGGYTF	TGTGCCAGCAGTGAACGCGGGACAGGAGGTGGCTACACCTTC
TRBV6-5	NA	TRBJ1-2	TRBD1	CASSYSIQGSGYGYTF	TGTGCCAGCAGTTACTCAATACAGGGGTCGGGCTATGGCTACACCTTC
TRBV7-9	NA	TRBJ1-1	NA	CASSSYTEAFF	TGTGCCAGCAGCTCATACACTGAAGCTTTCTTT
TRBV19	NA	TRBJ1-2	NA	CASSIGRGRNYGYTF	TGTGCCAGTAGTATAGGTCGGGGGAGAAACTATGGCTACACCTTC
TRBV30	NA	TRBJ1-4	NA	CACQSGVGNEELFF	TGTGCCTGCCAGTCCGGGGTGGGGAATGAAGAACTGTTTTTT
TRBV4-3	NA	TRBJ2-1	TRBD2	CASSHDTSGRTYNEQFF	TGCGCCAGCAGCCATGACACGAGCGGGAGAACCTACAATGAGCAGTTCTTC
TRBV29-1	NA	TRBJ2-2	NA	CSASLPNTGELFF	TGCAGCGCCAGTCTCCCGAACACCGGGGAGCTGTTTTTT
TRBV9	NA	TRBJ1-1	NA	CASSLKQGPEAFF	TGTGCCAGCAGCCTAAAGCAGGGGCCTGAAGCTTTCTTT
TRBV7-3	NA	TRBJ2-3	NA	CASSSTRTGPDTQYF	TGTGCCAGCAGCTCCACCCGTACAGGGCCAGATACGCAGTATTTT
TRBV18	NA	TRBJ2-7	TRBD1	CASSRLGRQGSYEQYF	TGTGCCAGCTCCCGACTGGGCCGACAGGGATCCTACGAGCAGTACTTC